Each of the 32 T cell receptor beta chains below was sequenced from the same sample in a study of OX40 agonist ivuxolimab in advanced cancers. Here immunoSEQ multiplex PCR was the method, and the copy in TCRdb shows in-frame clones only, minus some. This sample carries approximately 69,000 clones, 84% of them seen once, and the ten largest clones take approximately 8.7%. Source: CD4+ or CD8+ T cells sorted from blood, taken in a trial of the OX40 agonist ivuxolimab. All receptors come from an adult with an advanced solid tumor such as melanoma, head and neck, liver or kidney cancer.

The rearrangement joins TRBV5-1 to TRBJ1-1, with 9 bases lining up with TRBD1. After removal of 3 bases from V and 1 base from J, the junction contained 10 bases not matched to a gene. The CDR3 covers 17 residues. CDR1 and CDR2 (germline): SGHRS, YFSETQ. The CDR3 reads CASSSPQGAFGNTEAFF. Written as DNA, the CDR3 is TGCGCCAGCAGCTCCCCACAGGGGGCGTTTGGGAACACTGAAGCTTTCTTT.

The V call is TRBV7-2, the J call TRBJ1-5, with D unclear. The germline V gene has CDR1 SGHTA and CDR2 FQGNSA. V shed 3 bases and J shed 1 base, with 10 bases lying between them. The CDR3 is 15 residues long. The DNA of the CDR3 is TGTGCCAGCAGCTTGACCCCCGGGAGCAATCAGCCCCAGCATTTT. This encodes CASSLTPGSNQPQHF.

The DNA of the CDR3 is TGTGCCAGCGGGGATGACAGGGGAATAGAAAAACTGTTTTTT. This translates into CASGDDRGIEKLFF. V and J are TRBV2 and TRBJ1-4; 8 bases map to TRBD1. Trimming removed 8 bases from V and 8 bases from J; junction bases left unmatched: 10. CDR1 is SNHLY, CDR2 FYNNEI, per germline. This CDR3 is 14 amino acids long.

This clone was detected once. The chain is built from TRBV7-2 and TRBJ2-5; D assignment may be TRBD1 or TRBD2 (5 bases each). Germline CDR1 is SGHTA and CDR2 is FQGNSA. The CDR3 contains 14 residues. The V end was cut by 6 bases, the J end by 4 bases, with 15 bases between. The CDR3 spells CASRGDQPIETQYF. For the CDR3, the DNA is TGTGCCAGCAGGGGGGACCAGCCCATAGAGACCCAGTACTTC.

V gene TRBV5-6 combines with J gene TRBJ1-2, with 9 positions matching TRBD1. V gave up 4 bases and J gave up 4 bases; unmatched junction bases: 5. Germline values: CDR1 SGHDT, CDR2 YYEEEE. CDR3 length equals 14 residues. For the CDR3, the DNA is TGTGCCAGCAGCCGGGGACAGGGAGTCTATGGCTACACCTTC. Translation: CASSRGQGVYGYTF.

This clone was recorded once. V and J are TRBV19 and TRBJ2-5; D is possibly TRBD2 (6 bases). The CDR3 covers 15 residues. V lost 3 bases to trimming and J lost 3 bases, with 14 bases between them. Germline V gives CDR1 LNHDA, CDR2 SQIVND (reference sequence). CDR3 in DNA: TGTGCCAGTAGTATGGGCGCCGGGGAGGAAGAGACCCAGTACTTC. Protein product: CASSMGAGEEETQYF.

This clone showed up just a few times. The chain combines TRBV5-1 with TRBJ1-1; D remains unclear. The length of the CDR3 is 13 residues. The V end lost 3 bases, the J end lost 5 bases, and 11 bases lay between the germline ends. From germline, CDR1 is SGHRS and CDR2 YFSETQ. CDR3 loop: CASSSFASTEAFF. DNA for the CDR3: TGCGCCAGCAGCTCGTTTGCGAGTACTGAAGCTTTCTTT.

The genes are TRBV7-9 and TRBJ2-1; D tentatively reads TRBD1 or TRBD2 (6 bases each). V gave up 7 bases and J gave up 6 bases, with 22 bases separating them. CDR3 length equals 16 residues. Germline V lookup: CDR1 SEHNR, CDR2 FQNEAQ (reference sequence). The CDR3 reads CASTPGVGGWGNEQFF. Here the CDR3 DNA reads TGTGCCAGCACCCCAGGGGTCGGGGGCTGGGGCAATGAGCAGTTCTTC.

This clone was observed a single time. The V call is TRBV28, the J call TRBJ2-7, with 8 bases fitting TRBD1. CDR1 and CDR2 (germline): MDHEN, SYDVKM. The CDR3 runs 13 residues. The V and J ends lost 5 bases and 3 bases, in that order; junction bases with no gene match: 3. The CDR3 sequence: CASSRTGIYEQYF. The CDR3 DNA reads as TGTGCCAGCAGTCGGACAGGGATCTACGAGCAGTACTTC.

V gene TRBV18 combines with J gene TRBJ1-2; no clear D gene. CDR1 and CDR2 (germline): KGHSH, LQKENI. Trimming pared 2 bases from V and 8 bases from J, leaving 12 bases between. There are 13 residues in the CDR3. The CDR3 is CASSPERVGGYTF. In DNA form, the CDR3 reads TGTGCCAGCTCACCAGAAAGGGTGGGCGGCTACACCTTC. Supplemented by reference TRBV18 and TRBJ1-2, the full variable domain reads NAGVMQNPRHLVRRRGQEARLRCSPMKGHSHVYWYRQLPEEGLKFMVYLQKENIIDESGMPKERFSAEFPKEGPSILRIQQVVRGDSAAYFCASSPERVGGYTFGSGTRLTVV.

The gene calls are TRBV18 and TRBJ1-2; a weak D match, TRBD1 (5 bases). The CDR3 totals 15 residues. Germline V gives CDR1 KGHSH, CDR2 LQKENI. V dropped 2 bases and J dropped 6 bases, with 16 bases sitting between them. Here the CDR3 reads CASSPAAGRTDGYTF. Here the CDR3 DNA reads TGTGCCAGCTCACCAGCGGCAGGGAGAACAGATGGCTACACCTTC.

This clone was counted between two and nine times. The chain is built from TRBV5-1 and TRBJ2-7; TRBD1 aligns across 8 bases. The CDR3 runs 14 residues. V trimming: 3 bases; J trimming: 0 bases; junction bases outside the gene matches: 2. Germline V gene sequence: CDR1 SGHRS, CDR2 YFSETQ. The CDR3 is CASSWTGPSYEQYF. CDR3 sequence (DNA): TGCGCCAGCAGCTGGACAGGGCCCTCCTACGAGCAGTACTTC.

This clone turned up a few times. V gene TRBV19 combines with J gene TRBJ1-1, with D unclear. From germline, CDR1 is LNHDA and CDR2 SQIVND (reference sequence). Trimming left V 9 bases short and J 4 bases short, with 15 bases between. This CDR3 is 13 amino acids long. The CDR3 DNA sequence: TGTGCCAGCGGTGTCACCCTTGGCACTGAAGCTTTCTTT. Amino acids: CASGVTLGTEAFF. The whole variable domain, remainder taken from reference TRBV19 and TRBJ1-1, is DGGITQSPKYLFRKEGQNVTLSCEQNLNHDAMYWYRQDPGQGLRLIYYSQIVNDFQKGDIAEGYSVSREKKESFPLTVTSAQKNPTAFYLCASGVTLGTEAFFGQGTRLTVV.

In its sample, this clone was seen a few times. The genes are TRBV7-6 and TRBJ2-2; D is perhaps TRBD1 or TRBD2 (6 bases each). This CDR3 contains 18 residues. Trimming stripped 4 bases from V and 3 bases from J, with 21 bases between. Germline V lookup: CDR1 SGHVS, CDR2 FNYEAQ. CDR3 DNA: TGTGCCAGCAGCTCCGGCGTGGGGGGCAGTAAGGACACCGGGGAGCTGTTTTTT. Its translation is CASSSGVGGSKDTGELFF.

In its sample, this clone was seen once. The rearrangement joins TRBV7-9 to TRBJ2-5; TRBD1 agrees at 8 bases. Gene TRBJ2-7 matches the end of the DNA better, so the J call may be wrong. This CDR3 has 14 residues. Germline V gene lookup returns CDR1 SEHNR and CDR2 FQNEAQ (reference sequence). The CDR3: CASSFLTGANEQYF. DNA of the CDR3: TGTGCCAGCAGCTTCCTGACAGGGGCCAACGAGCAGTACTTC.

The chain carries TRBV5-6 and TRBJ2-7, with 10 bases matching TRBD1. The CDR3 covers 14 residues. In germline, CDR1 is SGHDT, CDR2 YYEEEE. The J segment lost 4 bases and the V segment lost 2 bases, leaving 3 bases of the junction unmatched. For the CDR3, the DNA is TGTGCCAGCAGCTTCGGGACAGGGGCTTACGAGCAGTACTTC. Its translation is CASSFGTGAYEQYF.

The chain joins TRBV7-6 to TRBJ1-2, with TRBD1 as a possible D gene (5 bases). There are 14 residues in the CDR3. Trimming removed 5 bases at V and 6 bases at J, with 16 bases between. Germline lookup yields CDR1 SGHVS and CDR2 FNYEAQ. The CDR3 loop is CASSIRQGGDGYTF. The CDR3 DNA follows: TGTGCCAGCAGCATAAGGCAGGGCGGCGATGGCTACACCTTC.

This chain links TRBV5-1 with TRBJ1-6; D uncertain. CDR3 length: 11 residues. The V and J ends lost 5 bases and 7 bases respectively, with 4 bases between them. Germline-derived CDR1 and CDR2 are SGHRS and YFSETQ. The CDR3 here is CASRENSPLHF. The CDR3 nucleotides read TGCGCCAGCAGGGAGAATTCACCCCTCCACTTT.

The rearrangement links TRBV7-6 to TRBJ1-6, with D uncertain. The germline V gene has CDR1 SGHVS and CDR2 FNYEAQ. The V gene lost 1 base and the J gene lost 7 bases, with 8 bases spanning the gap. The CDR3 extends over 14 amino acids. CDR3 amino acids: CASSLGTSNSPLHF. CDR3 DNA: TGTGCCAGCAGCTTAGGCACGTCAAATTCACCCCTCCACTTT. The entire variable domain, with the rest obtained from reference TRBV7-6 and TRBJ1-6, is as follows: GAGVSQSPRYKVTKRGQDVALRCDPISGHVSLYWYRQALGQGPEFLTYFNYEAQQDKSGLPNDRFSAERPEGSISTLTIQRTEQRDSAMYRCASSLGTSNSPLHFGNGTRLTVT.

The rearrangement joins TRBV15 to TRBJ1-4; tentative D call: TRBD1 (5 bases). CDR1 is LNHNV and CDR2 is YYDKDF in the germline V gene (reference sequence). V was clipped by 6 bases and J by 0 bases, with 14 bases between them. This CDR3 contains 16 residues. CDR3 sequence reads: CATSPGGIATNEKLFF. The CDR3 nucleotides are TGTGCCACCAGTCCGGGGGGAATTGCAACTAATGAAAAACTGTTTTTT. The variable domain in full, completed from reference TRBV15 and TRBJ1-4, reads DAMVIQNPRYQVTQFGKPVTLSCSQTLNHNVMYWYQQKSSQAPKLLFHYYDKDFNNEADTPDNFQSRRPNTSFCFLDIRSPGLGDTAMYLCATSPGGIATNEKLFFGSGTQLSVL.

The chain carries TRBV5-1 and TRBJ2-7; 7 nucleotides align to TRBD1. Germline V gene lookup returns CDR1 SGHRS and CDR2 YFSETQ. The CDR3 consists of 15 residues. With V trimmed by 0 bases and J by 0 bases, 3 bases remained unmatched. The CDR3 is CASSLDPGGSYEQYF. The CDR3 region has the DNA TGCGCCAGCAGCTTGGATCCAGGGGGCTCCTACGAGCAGTACTTC.

This rearrangement joins TRBV27 to TRBJ2-5, with D possibly being TRBD1 (5 bases). In germline, CDR1 is MNHEY, CDR2 SMNVEV (reference sequence). This CDR3 is 15 amino acids long. Trimming removed 5 bases from V and 3 bases from J, with 16 bases in between. The CDR3 nucleotides are TGTGCCAGCAGTCTCGAGACAGATTATAAAGAGACCCAGTACTTC. It codes for CASSLETDYKETQYF.

This chain uses TRBV18 with TRBJ1-5; D uncertain. The germline V gene has CDR1 KGHSH and CDR2 LQKENI. This CDR3 contains 13 residues. The V end lost 6 bases, the J end lost 5 bases, and 11 bases lay between the germline ends. DNA for the CDR3: TGTGCCAGCTCGCCCACTGGTGATCAGCCCCAGCATTTT. It is translated as CASSPTGDQPQHF. The whole variable domain, remainder taken from reference TRBV18 and TRBJ1-5, is NAGVMQNPRHLVRRRGQEARLRCSPMKGHSHVYWYRQLPEEGLKFMVYLQKENIIDESGMPKERFSAEFPKEGPSILRIQQVVRGDSAAYFCASSPTGDQPQHFGDGTRLSIL.

The chain joins TRBV11-2 to TRBJ2-7; D is ambiguous. CDR1 is SGHAT, CDR2 FQNNGV, per germline. V lost 5 bases, J lost 7 bases, and 15 bases lay in between. The CDR3 loop spans 13 amino acids. CDR3 sequence (DNA): TGTGCCAGCAGCCCCCGAGAAACCAGAGAGCAGTACTTC. Protein product: CASSPRETREQYF.

The rearrangement links TRBV7-2 to TRBJ1-3, with D hard to call. Germline V CDR1 and CDR2: SGHTA, FQGNSA. This CDR3 region has 15 residues. V lost 5 bases, J lost 1 base, and 12 bases lay in between. This CDR3 is CASSPRTNSGNTIYF. CDR3 DNA sequence: TGTGCCAGCAGCCCCCGAACAAATTCTGGAAACACCATATATTTT.

This chain uses TRBV10-3 with TRBJ2-7; 8 bases fit TRBD2. Unmatched junction bases numbered 16, after V lost 11 bases and J lost 7 bases. Per germline, CDR1 ENHRY and CDR2 SYGVKD. This CDR3 spans 14 amino acids. CDR3 DNA sequence: TGTGCCGTAGCACGGGCAGCGGGAGTCGGTGAGCAGTACTTC. Translated, it gives CAVARAAGVGEQYF.

In DNA, the CDR3 is TGTGCCAGCAGCTTAGGTCTATGGAACACCATATATTTT. Translated, it gives CASSLGLWNTIYF. J is TRBJ1-3 and V is TRBV11-3; D gene unclear. The length of the CDR3 is 13 residues. V was trimmed by 1 base and J by 7 bases, leaving 8 bases between them. The germline V gene has CDR1 SGHNT and CDR2 YENEEA.

The CDR3 DNA reads TGTGCCAGCAGCTCCGTTAGCGGGAGTATTAACAATGAGCAGTTCTTC. This encodes CASSSVSGSINNEQFF. The rearrangement joins TRBV13 to TRBJ2-1; TRBD2 agrees at 9 bases. With 4 bases clipped from V and 5 bases from J, the junction kept 9 bases outside the gene matches. Germline CDR1 is PRHDT and CDR2 is FYEKMQ (reference sequence). This CDR3 has 16 residues.

V usage is TRBV7-3 and J usage is TRBJ2-7; D not certain. The germline V gene encodes CDR1 SGHTA and CDR2 FQGTGA. The CDR3 has 14 residues. V was clipped by 2 bases and J by 3 bases, with 11 bases between them. Here the CDR3 reads CASSLGVSYYEQYF. The CDR3, as DNA: TGTGCCAGCAGCTTAGGTGTCAGCTACTACGAGCAGTACTTC.

V is TRBV6-6 and J is TRBJ2-1; no reliable D call. V lost 1 base and J 7 bases, leaving 5 bases between the germline ends. This CDR3 contains 12 residues. Looked up from germline, CDR1 is MNHNY and CDR2 is SVGAGI (reference sequence). CDR3 sequence: CASSYLPNEQFF. In DNA form, the CDR3 reads TGTGCCAGCAGTTACTTACCTAATGAGCAGTTCTTC.

The chain recombines TRBV11-3 with TRBJ1-1; D is uncertain. Germline V gene data show CDR1 as SGHNT and CDR2 as YENEEA. V lost 5 bases and J 4 bases, leaving 17 bases between the germline ends. CDR3 length: 15 residues. The CDR3 DNA is TGTGCCAGCAGCCTCGTTCGTGGCAGGACCACTGAAGCTTTCTTT. Its translation: CASSLVRGRTTEAFF.

The gene calls are TRBV5-1 and TRBJ1-1; 7 nucleotides align to TRBD1. V dropped 7 bases and J dropped 1; count of bases not matched to a gene: 10. The CDR3 has 15 amino acids. Germline CDR1 and CDR2: SGHRS and YFSETQ. The CDR3 loop reads CASHSPGTANTEAFF. CDR3 sequence (DNA): TGCGCCAGCCACTCACCCGGGACAGCGAACACTGAAGCTTTCTTT.